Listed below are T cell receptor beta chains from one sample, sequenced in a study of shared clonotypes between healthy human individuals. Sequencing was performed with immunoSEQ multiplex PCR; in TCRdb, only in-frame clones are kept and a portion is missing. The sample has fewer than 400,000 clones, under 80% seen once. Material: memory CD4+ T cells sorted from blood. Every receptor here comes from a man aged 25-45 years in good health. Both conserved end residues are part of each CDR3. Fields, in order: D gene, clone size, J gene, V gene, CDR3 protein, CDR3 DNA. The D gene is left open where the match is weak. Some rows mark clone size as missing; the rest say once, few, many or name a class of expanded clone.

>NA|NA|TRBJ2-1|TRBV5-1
CASSLDSYYNEQFF
TGCGCCAGCAGCTTGGATAGCTATTACAATGAGCAGTTCTTC
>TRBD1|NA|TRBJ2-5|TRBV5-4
CASTRTGEQTQYF
TGTGCCAGCACCCGGACAGGGGAACAGACCCAGTACTTC
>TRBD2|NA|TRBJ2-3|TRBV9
CASTGLAGGGDTQYF
TGTGCCAGCACAGGTCTCGCGGGAGGGGGAGATACGCAGTATTTT
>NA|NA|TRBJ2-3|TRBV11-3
CASSLGVTDTQYF
TGTGCCAGCAGCTTAGGGGTCACAGATACGCAGTATTTT
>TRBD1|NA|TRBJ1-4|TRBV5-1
CASSGQGLDNEKLFF
TGCGCCAGCAGTGGACAGGGGCTTGATAATGAAAAACTGTTTTTT
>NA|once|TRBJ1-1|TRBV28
CASSGSWGVGAEAFF
TGTGCCAGCAGTGGATCATGGGGGGTTGGCGCTGAAGCTTTCTTT
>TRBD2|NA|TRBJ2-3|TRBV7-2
CASSLGLAVADTQYF
TGTGCCAGCAGCTTGGGACTAGCGGTCGCAGATACGCAGTATTTT
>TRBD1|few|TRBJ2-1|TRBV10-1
CASSEGQGAAGYEQFF
TGCGCCAGCAGTGAGGGACAGGGCGCAGCGGGCTATGAGCAGTTCTTC
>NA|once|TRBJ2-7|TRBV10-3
CAIGVDNYEQYF
TGTGCCATCGGTGTGGACAACTACGAGCAGTACTTC
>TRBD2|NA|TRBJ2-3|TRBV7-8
CASSSISGVWGPSTDTQYF
TGTGCCAGCAGCTCGATTAGCGGGGTTTGGGGTCCTAGCACAGATACGCAGTATTTT
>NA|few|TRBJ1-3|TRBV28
CASRPSTGSLTSGNTIYF
TGTGCCAGCAGACCATCTACGGGCAGTTTAACCTCTGGAAACACCATATATTTT
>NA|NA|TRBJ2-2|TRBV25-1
CASRQGGRDTGELFF
TGTGCCAGCAGACAGGGTGGACGGGACACCGGGGAGCTGTTTTTT
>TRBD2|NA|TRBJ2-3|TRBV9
CASQRSGRSDTQYF
TGTGCCAGCCAGAGGAGCGGGAGATCAGATACGCAGTATTTT
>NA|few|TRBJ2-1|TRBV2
CASRQAEQFF
TGTGCCAGCCGACAGGCCGAGCAGTTCTTC
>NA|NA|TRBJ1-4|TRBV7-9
CVTGVSEKLFF
TGTGTTACGGGGGTTTCTGAAAAACTGTTTTTT
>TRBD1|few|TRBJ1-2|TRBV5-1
CASSPRGQGNYGYTF
TGCGCCAGCAGCCCTCGGGGACAGGGTAACTATGGCTACACCTTC
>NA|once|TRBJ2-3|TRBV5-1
CASSSPRGDTQYF
TGCGCCAGCAGCTCCCCGCGAGGAGATACGCAGTATTTT
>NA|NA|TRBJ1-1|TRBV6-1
CASSGGGNTEAFF
TGTGCCAGCAGTGGCGGCGGCAACACTGAAGCTTTCTTT
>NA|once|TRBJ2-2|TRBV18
CASSPLGASIDTGELFF
TGTGCCAGCTCACCACTGGGGGCCAGTATTGATACCGGGGAGCTGTTTTTT
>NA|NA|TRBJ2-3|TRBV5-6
CASSLLNTDTQYF
TGTGCCAGCAGCTTACTGAACACAGATACGCAGTATTTT
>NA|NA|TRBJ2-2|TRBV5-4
CASSLRKGGTGELFF
TGTGCCAGCAGCTTGCGTAAGGGCGGGACCGGGGAGCTGTTTTTT
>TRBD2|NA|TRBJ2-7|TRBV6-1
CASSEYGGRALSYEQYF
TGTGCCAGCAGTGAATATGGCGGGAGGGCCCTCTCCTACGAGCAGTACTTC
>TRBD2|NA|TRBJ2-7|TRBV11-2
CASSGTSGRAGYEQYF
TGTGCCAGCAGCGGGACTAGCGGGAGGGCCGGGTACGAGCAGTACTTC
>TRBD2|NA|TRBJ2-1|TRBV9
CASSVVAGVYNEQFF
TGTGCCAGCAGCGTAGTAGCGGGAGTATACAATGAGCAGTTCTTC
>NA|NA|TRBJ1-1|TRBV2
CANHRESGTEAFF
TGTGCCAACCACAGGGAATCGGGTACTGAAGCTTTCTTT
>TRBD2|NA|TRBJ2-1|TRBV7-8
CASSLGLAGEFDNEQFF
TGTGCCAGCAGCCTAGGACTAGCGGGAGAGTTTGACAATGAGCAGTTCTTC
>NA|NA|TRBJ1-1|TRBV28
CASSSYWTDMNTEAFF
TGTGCCAGCAGTTCCTACTGGACAGACATGAACACTGAAGCTTTCTTT
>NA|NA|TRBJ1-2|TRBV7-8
CASSLVPGRGYTF
TGTGCCAGCAGCTTAGTCCCGGGCCGAGGCTACACCTTC
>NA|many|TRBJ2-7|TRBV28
CASSPSSGLGTSLNEQYF
TGTGCCAGCAGCCCATCATCGGGATTAGGAACTAGCCTTAACGAGCAGTACTTC
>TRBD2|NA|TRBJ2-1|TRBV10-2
CASSVASGRGEQFF
TGCGCCAGCAGTGTCGCTAGCGGGAGGGGGGAGCAGTTCTTC
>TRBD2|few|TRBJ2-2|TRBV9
CASSGPRGGPNTGELFF
TGTGCCAGCAGCGGACCCCGGGGAGGGCCAAACACCGGGGAGCTGTTTTTT
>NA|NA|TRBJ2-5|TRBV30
CAWSFGRRETQYF
TGTGCCTGGAGTTTTGGGAGGCGAGAGACCCAGTACTTC
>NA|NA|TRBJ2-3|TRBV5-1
CASSVSTDTQYF
TGCGCCAGCAGCGTGAGCACAGATACGCAGTATTTT
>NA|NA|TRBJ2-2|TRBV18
CASSPIQGTGTGELFF
TGTGCCAGCTCACCCATACAGGGTACCGGGACCGGGGAGCTGTTTTTT
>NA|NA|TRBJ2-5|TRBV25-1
CASAEETETQYF
TGTGCCAGCGCAGAGGAGACGGAGACCCAGTACTTC
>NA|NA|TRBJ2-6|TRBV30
CAWDPGRPAMANVLTF
TGTGCCTGGGACCCGGGACGGCCAGCAATGGCCAACGTCCTGACTTTC
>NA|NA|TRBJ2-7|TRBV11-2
CASSLVGPYEQYF
TGTGCCAGCAGCTTAGTCGGGCCTTACGAGCAGTACTTC
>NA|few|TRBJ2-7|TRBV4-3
CASSQETSGADYEQYF
TGCGCCAGCAGCCAAGAGACGTCAGGGGCGGATTACGAGCAGTACTTC